Described below is a single T cell receptor (beta chain) sequence and its context. The antigen remains unidentified. A junction boundary mismatches the germline segment, possibly from a read error. TCR beta CDR3 regions were amplified from RNA transcripts. First-round RT-PCR with HTBI primers preceded a second-round multiplex PCR. TCRdb re-derived calls from the multiplex PCR reads in MiXCR, one entry per CDR3 protein. The sample records about 400,000 distinct CDR3 sequences, under 25% being singletons. Among the hyperthyroidism patients, all were newly diagnosed, aged 18 to 65, with under 2 months' duration. PBMCs had their origin in fresh peripheral blood (about 10 ml). This sample stems from a study of Graves' ophthalmopathy and Graves' hyperthyroidism. General study points: Blood was where most expanded thyroid clonotypes above 0.001 frequency also turned up.

The CDR3 has 13 residues. CDR1 is MDHEN and CDR2 is SYDVKM in the germline V gene. Sequencing input: peripheral blood. The TCR originated in a young woman with stable Graves' hyperthyroidism. The chain couples TRBV28 to TRBJ2-4; D is possibly TRBD2 (6 bases). DNA for the CDR3: TGTGCCAGCAGCTCCCCGCGGGAAAACATTAAGTACTTC. Protein sequence: CASSSPRENIKYF.